The 25 T cell receptor beta chains in this list originate from one sample, sequenced in a study of T cell clonotyping in hematopoietic cell transplantation. The data were produced by immunoSEQ multiplex PCR, yet TCRdb's version contains in-frame clones alone and is incomplete. The table shows about 21,000 clones, with around 90% occurring only once. Time point of the sample: recipient sample about 28 days before transplant, after cytoreduction. The specimen comprised peripheral blood mononuclear cells, sampled before stem cell transplant. The receptors derive from a man aged 18 to 30 with biphenotypic leukemia. Some clones in this sample may be carry-over from other donors' samples.

The chain has TRBV7-2 and TRBJ2-2, with TRBD2 as a possible D gene (6 bases). The ends were cut back, 2 bases at V and 7 bases at J, with 11 bases in the middle. CDR1 and CDR2 (germline): SGHTA, FQGNSA. CDR3 length: 14 amino acids. In DNA form, the CDR3 reads TGTGCCAGCAGCTTACGACTAGGCGGCGGGGAGCTGTTTTTT. Protein: CASSLRLGGGELFF. Supplemented by reference TRBV7-2 and TRBJ2-2, the full variable domain reads GAGVSQSPSNKVTEKGKDVELRCDPISGHTALYWYRQSLGQGLEFLIYFQGNSAPDKSGLPSDRFSAERTGGSVSTLTIQRTQQEDSAVYLCASSLRLGGGELFFGEGSRLTVL.

The rearrangement links TRBV6-1 to TRBJ2-7, with TRBD1 matching 7 bases. CDR3 size: 15 residues. With V trimmed by 2 bases and J by 2 bases, 6 bases remained unmatched. In germline, CDR1 is MNHNS, CDR2 SASEGT. CDR3 in DNA: TGTGCCAGCAGTGAAATCAGACAGGGTGCCTACGAGCAGTACTTC. Protein product: CASSEIRQGAYEQYF.

This clone was picked up a small number of times. The chain combines TRBV6-1 with TRBJ2-3; D assignment may be TRBD1 or TRBD2 (6 bases each). The V end was cut by 0 bases, the J end by 4 bases, with 11 bases between. Germline-derived CDR1 and CDR2 are MNHNS and SASEGT. The length of the CDR3 is 15 residues. The CDR3: CASSEASGASDTQYF. The CDR3 DNA reads TGTGCCAGCAGTGAAGCCTCGGGGGCGTCAGATACGCAGTATTTT.

The rearrangement joins TRBV29-1 to TRBJ1-1; TRBD1 matches at 10 bases. The CDR3 has 13 residues. Germline CDR1 SQVTM, CDR2 ANQGSEA. V dropped 4 bases and J dropped 7; count of bases not matched to a gene: 6. The CDR3 DNA follows: TGCAGCGTTGTAGGACAGGGGGACGGTGAAGCTTTCTTT. Protein: CSVVGQGDGEAFF.

The genes are TRBV11-2 and TRBJ2-2; D remains unclear. The CDR3 has 17 amino acids. V lost 6 bases, J lost 1 base, and 18 bases lay in between. Germline assignment: CDR1 SGHAT and CDR2 FQNNGV. The CDR3 DNA is TGTGCCAGCAGAGGTCGGTGGCCGAAAAGGAACACCGGGGAGCTGTTTTTT. This codes for CASRGRWPKRNTGELFF. Drawing the rest from reference TRBV11-2 and TRBJ2-2, the complete variable domain is EAGVAQSPRYKIIEKRQSVAFWCNPISGHATLYWYQQILGQGPKLLIQFQNNGVVDDSQLPKDRFSAERLKGVDSTLKIQPAKLEDSAVYLCASRGRWPKRNTGELFFGEGSRLTVL.

This chain uses TRBV9 with TRBJ2-7, with a possible D match to TRBD2 (6 bases). The CDR3 is 15 residues long. The germline V gene encodes CDR1 SGDLS and CDR2 YYNGEE. Trimming took off 4 bases at V and 3 bases at J, with 17 bases between the two ends. The CDR3 DNA is TGTGCCAGCAGCCCGCAAGGTAGCGGAAGCTACGAGCAGTACTTC. It is translated as CASSPQGSGSYEQYF.

The rearrangement uses TRBV4-1 and TRBJ2-2; no clear D. This CDR3 is built from 14 residues. The germline CDR1 and CDR2 sequences are MGHRA and YSYEKL. V lost 3 bases and J lost 1, with 6 bases in between. CDR3 nucleotides: TGCGCCAGCAGCCAGTCAGGGAACACCGGGGAGCTGTTTTTT. Its protein product is CASSQSGNTGELFF.

The V gene is TRBV27, the J gene TRBJ2-7; D call uncertain. The germline V and J ends were trimmed by 4 bases and 6 bases, with 13 bases remaining between them. In germline, CDR1 is MNHEY, CDR2 SMNVEV (reference sequence). The CDR3 is made up of 13 amino acids. The CDR3 protein is CASSWSGPFEQYF. CDR3 DNA sequence: TGTGCCAGCAGTTGGAGTGGGCCGTTCGAGCAGTACTTC.

The genes are TRBV29-1 and TRBJ1-2; D is ambiguous. The CDR3 runs to 11 residues. Per germline, CDR1 SQVTM and CDR2 ANQGSEA. V gave up 5 bases and J gave up 4 bases, with 8 bases separating them. Here the CDR3 reads CSVNSFYGYTF. Here the CDR3 DNA reads TGCAGCGTTAACTCCTTCTATGGCTACACCTTC.

The chain employs TRBV7-9 and TRBJ2-7; no reliable D call. The length of the CDR3 is 11 residues. Germline V gives CDR1 SEHNR, CDR2 FQNEAQ (reference sequence). The V end lost 5 bases, the J end lost 2 bases, and 4 bases lay between the germline ends. The CDR3 here is CASSGTYEQYF. Here the CDR3 DNA reads TGTGCCAGCAGCGGTACCTACGAGCAGTACTTC.

This rearrangement joins TRBV30 to TRBJ1-1; D is ambiguous. CDR3 length: 15 residues. Trimming removed 2 bases at V and 0 bases at J, with 13 bases between. Germline V gives CDR1 GTSNPN, CDR2 SVGIG (reference sequence). The CDR3 spells CAWSQAGTMNTEAFF. CDR3 nucleotides: TGTGCCTGGAGTCAGGCAGGTACTATGAACACTGAAGCTTTCTTT.

The genes are TRBV27 and TRBJ2-5; unclear D gene. The germline V and J ends were trimmed by 8 bases and 4 bases, with 17 bases remaining between them. This CDR3 contains 14 residues. Germline V gives CDR1 MNHEY, CDR2 SMNVEV (reference sequence). The CDR3 sequence is CASSRLTWGETQYF. The CDR3 DNA reads as TGTGCCAGCTCTAGGCTAACTTGGGGAGAGACCCAGTACTTC.

This chain links TRBV5-6 with TRBJ1-4; TRBD1 aligns across 9 bases. CDR1 and CDR2 (germline): SGHDT, YYEEEE. CDR3 length: 12 residues. J lost 11 bases, V lost 6 bases, and 5 bases had no gene match. In DNA form, the CDR3 reads TGTGCCAGCACCAGGGGGACAGGGAAACTGTTTTTT. Residues: CASTRGTGKLFF.

The gene calls are TRBV6-1 and TRBJ1-4; unclear D gene. CDR1 and CDR2 (germline): MNHNS, SASEGT. Trimming cost V 4 bases and J 5 bases, with 14 bases left between them. This CDR3 is built from 15 residues. Written as DNA, the CDR3 is TGTGCCAGCAGTGGCCGGACCGATCGAAATGAAAAACTGTTTTTT. Translation gives CASSGRTDRNEKLFF.

The chain employs TRBV2 and TRBJ2-2; no firm D call. CDR3 length equals 14 residues. The germline gives CDR1 SNHLY, CDR2 FYNNEI. The ends were cut back, 4 bases at V and 6 bases at J, with 12 bases in the middle. CDR3 nucleotide sequence: TGTGCCAGCAGTGTGGATGCAGGAGCCGGGGAGCTGTTTTTT. It yields the protein CASSVDAGAGELFF.

The gene calls are TRBV2 and TRBJ2-1, with 12 bases that match TRBD2. The ends lost 3 bases at V and 9 bases at J; junction bases unmatched: 6. The CDR3 is 15 amino acids. Germline V lookup: CDR1 SNHLY, CDR2 FYNNEI. DNA for the CDR3: TGTGCCAGCAGTGAGACTAGCGGGAGTACGCCTGAGCAGTTCTTC. It specifies CASSETSGSTPEQFF.

The V call is TRBV7-6, the J call TRBJ2-7; D is unresolved. Germline CDR1 and CDR2: SGHVS and FNYEAQ. The V end was cut by 0 bases, the J end by 0 bases, with 6 bases between. The CDR3 runs 14 residues. This chain's CDR3 is CASSLAGSSYEQYF. The CDR3 DNA is TGTGCCAGCAGCTTAGCTGGCAGCTCCTACGAGCAGTACTTC.

The chain is built from TRBV4-3 and TRBJ1-1, with a weak D call TRBD1 (6 bases). The CDR3 has 16 amino acids. V shed 0 bases and J shed 1 base, with 12 bases lying between them. Germline V gene data show CDR1 as LGHNA and CDR2 as YSLEER. The CDR3 sequence: CASSQDHRGANTEAFF. The CDR3 DNA sequence: TGCGCCAGCAGCCAAGATCATCGGGGGGCGAACACTGAAGCTTTCTTT.

The chain is built from TRBV19 and TRBJ1-1, with TRBD1 matching over 8 bases. This CDR3 is 12 amino acids long. Germline V lookup: CDR1 LNHDA, CDR2 SQIVND (reference sequence). J gave up 10 bases and V 5 bases, and 6 bases lay outside the gene matches. The CDR3 DNA sequence: TGTGCCAGTAGTTGGACAGGGTTAGGAGCTTTCTTT. Encoded protein: CASSWTGLGAFF.

The chain carries TRBV19 and TRBJ1-5; D uncertain. The CDR3 has 14 amino acids. Germline-derived CDR1 and CDR2 are LNHDA and SQIVND (reference sequence). Trimming left V 2 bases short and J 4 bases short, with 9 bases between. The CDR3 reads CASSILQNNQPQHF. The CDR3, as DNA: TGTGCCAGTAGTATACTCCAGAATAATCAGCCCCAGCATTTT.

The chain recombines TRBV2 with TRBJ1-2; D is ambiguous. V was cut by 4 bases and J by 0 bases, with 15 bases left in between. CDR3 length: 16 amino acids. Per germline, CDR1 SNHLY and CDR2 FYNNEI. The CDR3: CASSVEDHDPNYGYTF. The CDR3 region has the DNA TGTGCCAGCAGTGTCGAGGACCATGATCCTAACTATGGCTACACCTTC.

This clone was detected only a few times. The rearrangement uses TRBV7-3 and TRBJ2-3; the D is unclear. Germline V gives CDR1 SGHTA, CDR2 FQGTGA. The CDR3 consists of 16 residues. The V end was cut by 1 base, the J end by 6 bases, with 17 bases between. The CDR3 protein is CASSLIPDKLGDTQYF. As DNA, the CDR3 is TGTGCCAGCAGCTTAATCCCCGACAAATTAGGGGATACGCAGTATTTT.

This chain links TRBV7-2 with TRBJ2-3, with no clear D. The V gene's germline CDR1 is SGHTA and CDR2 FQGNSA. V was trimmed by 5 bases and J by 3 bases, leaving 18 bases between them. The CDR3 loop spans 16 amino acids. CDR3 residues: CASSPRLHPSTDTQYF. The CDR3 nucleotides are TGTGCCAGCAGCCCGCGCCTTCACCCATCGACAGATACGCAGTATTTT.

This sequence joins TRBV13 and TRBJ2-3; D is possibly TRBD2 (5 bases). V gave up 5 bases and J gave up 0 bases, with 12 bases separating them. Germline V gives CDR1 PRHDT, CDR2 FYEKMQ (reference sequence). This CDR3 comprises 15 residues. The chain's CDR3 is CASSNRGFSTDTQYF. As DNA, the CDR3 is TGTGCCAGCAGCAATCGAGGGTTTAGCACAGATACGCAGTATTTT.

This chain links TRBV11-2 with TRBJ2-5; 7 bases fit TRBD2. The V gene's germline CDR1 is SGHAT and CDR2 FQNNGV. V lost 2 bases to trimming and J lost 3 bases; unmatched junction nucleotides: 6. The CDR3 totals 15 residues. CDR3 region: CASSLNPSGKETQYF. CDR3 nucleotides: TGTGCCAGCAGCTTAAATCCTAGCGGAAAAGAGACCCAGTACTTC. Full variable domain (rest looked up from reference TRBV11-2 and TRBJ2-5): EAGVAQSPRYKIIEKRQSVAFWCNPISGHATLYWYQQILGQGPKLLIQFQNNGVVDDSQLPKDRFSAERLKGVDSTLKIQPAKLEDSAVYLCASSLNPSGKETQYFGPGTRLLVL.